This T cell receptor beta chain derives from a study of Graves' ophthalmopathy and Graves' hyperthyroidism. Other autoimmune diseases, uncontrolled infections, pregnancy and lactation each led to patient exclusion. The ends were cut back, 4 bases at V and 2 bases at J, with 6 bases in the middle. This CDR3 has 13 amino acids. From germline, CDR1 is SQVTM and CDR2 ANQGSEA. General study points: Stable hyperthyroidism and ophthalmopathy were told apart by a 13-signature model, which achieved 85% to 90% sensitivity and more than 75% specificity. Clonotypes were expanded in thyroid at above 0.001 frequency, and most also appeared in blood.

With regard to this clonotype: The antigen remains unidentified.

RNA transcripts were the source from which TCR beta CDR3 regions were amplified. The first-round RT-PCR employed HTBI primers together with the Qiagen OneStep RT-PCR kit. A multiplex PCR was then performed as the second round. One entry per CDR3 protein results from TCRdb running MiXCR on the multiplex PCR reads. The sample yields around 1,200,000 distinct CDR3 sequences, 35% to 40% seen once. This TCR was recovered from an adult man with Graves' hyperthyroidism. The sequencing sample was made of peripheral blood or thyroid tissue (not recorded which). V is TRBV29-1 and J is TRBJ2-6; D gene ambiguous. CDR3 amino acids: CSVVGTGANVLTF. CDR3 nucleotide sequence: TGCAGCGTTGTAGGCACTGGGGCCAACGTCCTGACTTTC.